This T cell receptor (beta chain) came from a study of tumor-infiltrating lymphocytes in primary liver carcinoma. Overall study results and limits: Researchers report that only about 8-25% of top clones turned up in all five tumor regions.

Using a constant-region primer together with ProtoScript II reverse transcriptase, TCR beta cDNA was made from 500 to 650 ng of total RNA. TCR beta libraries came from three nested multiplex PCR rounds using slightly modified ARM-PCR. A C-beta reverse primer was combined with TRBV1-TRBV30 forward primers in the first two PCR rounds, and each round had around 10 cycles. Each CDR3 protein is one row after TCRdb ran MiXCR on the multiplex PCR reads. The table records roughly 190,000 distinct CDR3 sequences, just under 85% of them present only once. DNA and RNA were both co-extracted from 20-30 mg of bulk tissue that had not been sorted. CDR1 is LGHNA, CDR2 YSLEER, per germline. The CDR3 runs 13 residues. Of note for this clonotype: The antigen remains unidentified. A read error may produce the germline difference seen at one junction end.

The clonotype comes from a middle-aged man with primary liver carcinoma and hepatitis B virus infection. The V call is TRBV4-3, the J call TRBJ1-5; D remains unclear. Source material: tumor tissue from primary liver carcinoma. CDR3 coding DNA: TGCGCCAGCAGCCAGTCCAGAAAGCAGCCCCAGCGTTTT. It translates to CASSQSRKQPQRF.